The present T cell receptor (beta chain) was sequenced within a study of shared clonotypes between healthy human individuals. Study as a whole: The study drew on a couple of women and three men aged 18 to 49 as donors.

Unsorted samples used tens of millions of PBMCs for genomic DNA. Comment on this clone: The antigen remains unidentified.

Whole-study results and caveats: Since donors were few, the genetic and exposure-history diversity represented was limited.

V trimming: 4 bases; J trimming: 5 bases; junction bases outside the gene matches: 7. Germline assignment: CDR1 SGHTA and CDR2 FQGTGA. The CDR3 spans 15 residues. Per the authors' pipeline: Junction-only sequences without quality scores came from ImmunoSEQ, so filtering differed. Profiled with immunoSEQ multiplex PCR; TCRdb holds only in-frame clones, not every one. V, J and clone size are taken as reported in that table, and D and trimming were inferred from the DNA itself. The table records hundreds of thousands of clones, 70% to 80% of them present only once. The clonotype was recovered from a woman in her thirties or forties in good health. Some clones in this sample may be carry-over from other donors' samples. This chain links TRBV7-3 with TRBJ1-1; 10 bases map to TRBD1. Sequenced input: PBMCs. This CDR3 is CASSSGQGRGTEAFF. CDR3 nucleotide sequence: TGTGCCAGCAGCTCGGGACAGGGGCGCGGAACTGAAGCTTTCTTT.